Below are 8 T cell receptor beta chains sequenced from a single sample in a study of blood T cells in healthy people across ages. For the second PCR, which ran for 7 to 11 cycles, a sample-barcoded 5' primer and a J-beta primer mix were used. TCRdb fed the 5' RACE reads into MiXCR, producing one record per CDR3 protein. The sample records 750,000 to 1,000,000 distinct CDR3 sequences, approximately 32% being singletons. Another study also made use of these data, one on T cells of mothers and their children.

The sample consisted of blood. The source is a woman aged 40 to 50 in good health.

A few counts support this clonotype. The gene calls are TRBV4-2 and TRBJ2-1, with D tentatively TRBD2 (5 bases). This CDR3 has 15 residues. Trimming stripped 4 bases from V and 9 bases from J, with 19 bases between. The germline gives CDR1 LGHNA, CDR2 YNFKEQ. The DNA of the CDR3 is TGTGCCAGCAGCCCAGGACTGACTGGGTTGGGTGAGCAGTTCTTC. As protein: CASSPGLTGLGEQFF.

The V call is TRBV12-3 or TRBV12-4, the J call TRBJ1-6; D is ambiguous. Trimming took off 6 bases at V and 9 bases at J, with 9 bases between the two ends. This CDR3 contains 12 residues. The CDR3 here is CASSTNSSPLHF. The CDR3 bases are TGTGCCAGCAGCACCAATAGTTCACCCCTCCACTTT.

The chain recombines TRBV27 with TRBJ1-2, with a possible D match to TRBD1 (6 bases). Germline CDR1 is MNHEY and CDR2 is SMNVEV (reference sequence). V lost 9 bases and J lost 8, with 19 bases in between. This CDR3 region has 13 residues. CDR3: CASQGPGHPGYTF. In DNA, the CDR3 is TGTGCCAGTCAAGGGCCGGGACACCCCGGCTACACCTTC.

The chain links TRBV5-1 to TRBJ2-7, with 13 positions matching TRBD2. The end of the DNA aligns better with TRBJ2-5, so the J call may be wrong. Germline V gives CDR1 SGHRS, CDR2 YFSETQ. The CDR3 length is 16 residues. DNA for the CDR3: TGCGCCAGCAGCTTGGGACTAGCGGGGGGCCTAGAGACCCAGTACTTC. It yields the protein CASSLGLAGGLETQYF.

CDR3 protein: CASSLGTEGLKGFTDTQYF. As DNA, the CDR3 is TGTGCCAGCAGTTTGGGGACAGAGGGCCTTAAAGGTTTCACAGATACGCAGTATTTT. The V and J genes are TRBV12-3 or TRBV12-4 and TRBJ2-3; 7 bases fit TRBD1. This CDR3 spans 19 amino acids. J gave up 2 bases and V 3 bases, and 17 bases lay outside the gene matches.

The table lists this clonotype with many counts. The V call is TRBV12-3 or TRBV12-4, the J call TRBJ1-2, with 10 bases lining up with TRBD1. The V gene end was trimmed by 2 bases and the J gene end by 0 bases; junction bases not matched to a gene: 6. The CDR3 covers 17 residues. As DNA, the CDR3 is TGTGCCAGCAGTTTATTCGGGACAGGGGACCCTAACTATGGCTACACCTTC. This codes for CASSLFGTGDPNYGYTF.

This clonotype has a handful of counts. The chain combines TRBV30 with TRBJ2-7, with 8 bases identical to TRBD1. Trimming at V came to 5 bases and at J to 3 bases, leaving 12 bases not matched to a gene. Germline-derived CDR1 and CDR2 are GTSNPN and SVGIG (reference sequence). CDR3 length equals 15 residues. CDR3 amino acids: CAWGPGQGRFYEQYF. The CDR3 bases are TGTGCCTGGGGTCCAGGACAGGGACGTTTCTACGAGCAGTACTTC.

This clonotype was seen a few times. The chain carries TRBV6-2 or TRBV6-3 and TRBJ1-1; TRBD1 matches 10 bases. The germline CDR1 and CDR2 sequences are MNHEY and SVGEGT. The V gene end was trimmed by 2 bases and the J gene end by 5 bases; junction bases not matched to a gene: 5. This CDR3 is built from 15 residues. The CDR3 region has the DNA TGTGCCAGCAGTTACCCGACAGGGGGCTTTACTGAAGCTTTCTTT. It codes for CASSYPTGGFTEAFF.